What follows is one TCR beta chain and its context. What antigen it recognizes has not been identified. No much larger clone exists at a distance of one base, and base qualities are not known. The data derive from a study of blood T cell repertoires in COVID-19 (dated by TCRdb to 2020 to 2021). Describing the broader study: Samples from collaborators originated in the United States, Italy and Spain and spanned both the acute and convalescent phases of COVID-19. Nearly every sample came with metadata listing a de-identified subject ID, COVID-19 status, age in years and sex. Where HLA class I and class II types were available, the types were taken from metadata supplied by the sample provider, not from assay-based typing. Samples were obtained from the ongoing ImmuneRACE study (first 160 participants) and from over 1,000 subjects provided by 6 global collaborators. Subjects who had been exposed to COVID-19, were actively infected with it, or had recovered from it provided the deeply sampled blood TCRbeta repertoires that made up the dataset. The repertoires were made available in a free public database intended to serve as a resource for research on the immune response to SARS-CoV-2. The material from the prospective study consisted of cDNA or gDNA derived from T cells, B-cell-depleted T cells, or PBMCs. General findings and caveats noted by the study authors: How much clinical and demographic metadata was included differed by source and by participant, and the metadata was provided uncurated.

The V end loses 4 bases and the J end loses 0 bases, and a stretch of 6 bases separates them. Inclusive of the bounding cysteine and phenylalanine, the CDR3 is 13 residues long. Just the 39-base CDR3 DNA is kept, in frame starting at base 1. Samples from volunteer blood donors who had recovered from COVID-19 were contributed by a second Seattle source. Whole blood was collected in K2EDTA tubes by collaborating institutions according to the institutions' own protocols. For TCRbeta analysis, collaborator samples were shipped as frozen whole blood, as isolated PBMCs, or as DNA extracted from either sample type. TCRbeta CDR3 regions were amplified from genomic DNA using the immunoSEQ Assay, a bias-controlled multiplex PCR. The authors' analysis ran thus. Within the assay, amplification of reference gene primers was used to estimate how many nucleated cells each sample contained. To quantify the absolute abundance of each unique TCRbeta CDR3 rearrangement, sequence reads were collapsed and filtered. For each sample, productive Simpson clonality was calculated by taking the square root of Simpson's diversity index across productive rearrangements. TCRdb stores this immuneACCESS table with in-frame sequences only. Part of the clones is absent; in the studies checked, under half of the shortfall reflects unresolved V genes, and no reason is known for the rest. The V and J calls and the clone size are those of that table, but D and trimming were determined from the DNA. The sample has 200,000 to 250,000 clones on record, 86% of them singletons. The top ten hold over 3% of the sample.

Sequencing was done on a sample of peripheral blood. This TCR derives from a woman aged 25 to 39 who had recovered from COVID-19. The sequence links TRBV12-3 or TRBV12-4 to TRBJ1-2; the D gene cannot be resolved reliably. The DNA reads TGTGCCAGCAGTTGGGCTGCTAACTATGGCTACACCTTC. Its coded protein is CASSWAANYGYTF.